This passage covers 15 T cell receptor beta chains from one sample sequenced in a study of blood T cell repertoires in COVID-19. Using immunoSEQ multiplex PCR, the repertoire was profiled, and TCRdb retains in-frame clones only, with some absent. The sample comprises roughly 250,000 clones, around 90% of which are singletons, and about 6% rests with the top ten. Sequencing was done on a sample of PBMCs or T cells enriched from blood (not recorded which). The receptors stem from a young woman with acute COVID-19.

The V and J genes are TRBV19 and TRBJ1-2; the D is unclear. The V gene's germline CDR1 is LNHDA and CDR2 SQIVND (reference sequence). CDR3 size: 15 residues. V was shortened by 3 bases and J by 1 base, with 12 bases between the two germline ends. In nucleotides, the CDR3 is TGTGCCAGTAGTATGCGGCCGCCCAGTAACTATGGCTACACCTTC. This translates into CASSMRPPSNYGYTF.

The chain couples TRBV5-4 to TRBJ2-3; tentatively, D is TRBD2 (6 bases). In germline, CDR1 is SGHNT, CDR2 YYREEE (reference sequence). Deletions cut 0 bases from V and 9 bases from J, with 8 bases between. The CDR3 has 12 amino acids. The CDR3 DNA is TGTGCCAGCAGCTTGGGGGGGGTAACGCAGTATTTT. This encodes CASSLGGVTQYF.

The chain has TRBV2 and TRBJ1-6; perhaps TRBD1 as D (5 bases). V gave up 7 bases and J gave up 1 base, with 26 bases separating them. The CDR3 runs to 20 residues. The germline V gene has CDR1 SNHLY and CDR2 FYNNEI. CDR3 residues: CASNRGLGRGEASYNSPLHF. Here the CDR3 DNA reads TGTGCCAGCAATCGAGGCCTGGGAAGAGGGGAGGCATCCTATAATTCACCCCTCCACTTT.

The chain carries TRBV6-5 and TRBJ1-2, with a weak D call TRBD1 (6 bases). V lost 6 bases and J lost 3, with 8 bases in between. This CDR3 comprises 12 residues. Per the germline V gene, CDR1 is MNHEY and CDR2 is SVGAGI. The CDR3 sequence is CASSRTDYGYTF. The DNA of the CDR3 is TGTGCCAGCAGCCGGACAGACTATGGCTACACCTTC.

V and J are TRBV19 and TRBJ2-1, with D hard to call. The germline V gene encodes CDR1 LNHDA and CDR2 SQIVND (reference sequence). This CDR3 spans 13 amino acids. Trimming removed 5 bases from V and 3 bases from J, with 8 bases in between. CDR3 bases: TGTGCCAGTAGTCCGGTGCGCTACAATGAGCAGTTCTTC. Translation: CASSPVRYNEQFF.

The genes are TRBV5-4 and TRBJ2-3; TRBD1 matches 7 bases. The junction had 3 bases not matched to a gene; V was cut back by 3 bases and J by 2 bases. This CDR3 is 14 amino acids long. Germline loops: CDR1 SGHNT, CDR2 YYREEE (reference sequence). The CDR3 DNA reads TGTGCCAGCAGCTCCGACAGGGTCACAGATACGCAGTATTTT. Protein: CASSSDRVTDTQYF.

The chain couples TRBV20-1 to TRBJ2-1; D is unclear. The CDR3 extends over 13 amino acids. The germline V gene has CDR1 DFQATT and CDR2 SNEGSKA (reference sequence). Trimming removed 3 bases from V and 3 bases from J, with 9 bases in between. CDR3 loop: CSASGQNYNEQFF. As DNA, the CDR3 is TGCAGTGCTAGTGGGCAGAACTACAATGAGCAGTTCTTC.

The table lists this clone with a count of one. The gene calls are TRBV21-1 and TRBJ1-1. TRBV21-1 corresponds to a pseudogene. The CDR3 extends over 14 amino acids. DNA for the CDR3: TGTGCCAGCAGCAAGGAGGTGCGGGGTGGTGAAGCTTTCTTT. Translated, it gives CASSKEVRGGEAFF.

This chain connects TRBV7-2 to TRBJ2-5, with a weak D call TRBD1 (6 bases). Trimming pared 4 bases from V and 6 bases from J, leaving 9 bases between. This CDR3 has 12 amino acids. Looked up from germline, CDR1 is SGHTA and CDR2 is FQGNSA. The CDR3 DNA sequence: TGTGCCAGCAGCTGGGACACACAGACCCAGTACTTC. Residues: CASSWDTQTQYF. Full variable domain (remainder filled in from reference TRBV7-2 and TRBJ2-5): GAGVSQSPSNKVTEKGKDVELRCDPISGHTALYWYRQSLGQGLEFLIYFQGNSAPDKSGLPSDRFSAERTGGSVSTLTIQRTQQEDSAVYLCASSWDTQTQYFGPGTRLLVL.

In DNA form, the CDR3 reads TGTGCCAGCAGTGAGACTAGCGACGCCTACAATGAGCAGTTCTTC. As protein: CASSETSDAYNEQFF. This chain connects TRBV2 to TRBJ2-1; TRBD2 agrees at 8 bases. Germline V gene sequence: CDR1 SNHLY, CDR2 FYNNEI. V was pared by 3 bases and J by 2 bases, with 3 bases of the junction left unmatched. The CDR3 spans 15 residues.

This sequence joins TRBV3-1 (or the pseudogene TRBV3-2) and TRBJ1-1, with TRBD1 matching 7 bases. The ends lost 5 bases at V and 0 bases at J; junction bases unmatched: 6. Germline assignment: CDR1 LGHDT and CDR2 YNNKEL (reference sequence). The CDR3 runs 15 residues. The CDR3 DNA reads TGTGCCAGCAGCGGTGACAGGGCGGTGAACACTGAAGCTTTCTTT. This sequence encodes CASSGDRAVNTEAFF.

V usage is TRBV7-9 and J usage is TRBJ1-1; 8 bases line up with TRBD1. CDR3 length equals 13 residues. Germline V CDR1 and CDR2: SEHNR, FQNEAQ (reference sequence). J lost 12 bases, V lost 5 bases, and 11 bases had no gene match. CDR3 in DNA: TGTGCCAGCAGCCTTAGACAGGGGCCGGCAACTTTCTTT. This sequence encodes CASSLRQGPATFF.

This sequence joins TRBV24-1 and TRBJ1-2, with 8 bases fitting TRBD1. The CDR3 has 16 residues. Per the germline V gene, CDR1 is KGHDR and CDR2 is SFDVKD. With 4 bases clipped from V and 3 bases from J, the junction kept 9 bases outside the gene matches. Written as DNA, the CDR3 is TGTGCCACCAGTGACTCTCGGACAGGGAGGGACTATGGCTACACCTTC. Its translation is CATSDSRTGRDYGYTF.

The sample holds a few counts of this clone. DNA for the CDR3: TGTGCCAGCAGTTTATCGAGGTGGCCTACTTATGGCTACACCTTC. Amino acid sequence: CASSLSRWPTYGYTF. This chain links TRBV27 with TRBJ1-2, with unresolved D. The CDR3 covers 15 residues. V was cut by 0 bases and J by 5 bases, with 13 bases left in between. Germline values: CDR1 MNHEY, CDR2 SMNVEV (reference sequence).

V is TRBV6-1 and J is TRBJ1-1, with D perhaps matching TRBD1 (6 bases). Trimming removed 2 bases at V and 6 bases at J, with 13 bases between. Per the germline V gene, CDR1 is MNHNS and CDR2 is SASEGT. The CDR3 totals 14 residues. CDR3 nucleotides: TGTGCCAGCAGTGAACTGGGGGCGATCCCTGAAGCTTTCTTT. Its protein is CASSELGAIPEAFF.